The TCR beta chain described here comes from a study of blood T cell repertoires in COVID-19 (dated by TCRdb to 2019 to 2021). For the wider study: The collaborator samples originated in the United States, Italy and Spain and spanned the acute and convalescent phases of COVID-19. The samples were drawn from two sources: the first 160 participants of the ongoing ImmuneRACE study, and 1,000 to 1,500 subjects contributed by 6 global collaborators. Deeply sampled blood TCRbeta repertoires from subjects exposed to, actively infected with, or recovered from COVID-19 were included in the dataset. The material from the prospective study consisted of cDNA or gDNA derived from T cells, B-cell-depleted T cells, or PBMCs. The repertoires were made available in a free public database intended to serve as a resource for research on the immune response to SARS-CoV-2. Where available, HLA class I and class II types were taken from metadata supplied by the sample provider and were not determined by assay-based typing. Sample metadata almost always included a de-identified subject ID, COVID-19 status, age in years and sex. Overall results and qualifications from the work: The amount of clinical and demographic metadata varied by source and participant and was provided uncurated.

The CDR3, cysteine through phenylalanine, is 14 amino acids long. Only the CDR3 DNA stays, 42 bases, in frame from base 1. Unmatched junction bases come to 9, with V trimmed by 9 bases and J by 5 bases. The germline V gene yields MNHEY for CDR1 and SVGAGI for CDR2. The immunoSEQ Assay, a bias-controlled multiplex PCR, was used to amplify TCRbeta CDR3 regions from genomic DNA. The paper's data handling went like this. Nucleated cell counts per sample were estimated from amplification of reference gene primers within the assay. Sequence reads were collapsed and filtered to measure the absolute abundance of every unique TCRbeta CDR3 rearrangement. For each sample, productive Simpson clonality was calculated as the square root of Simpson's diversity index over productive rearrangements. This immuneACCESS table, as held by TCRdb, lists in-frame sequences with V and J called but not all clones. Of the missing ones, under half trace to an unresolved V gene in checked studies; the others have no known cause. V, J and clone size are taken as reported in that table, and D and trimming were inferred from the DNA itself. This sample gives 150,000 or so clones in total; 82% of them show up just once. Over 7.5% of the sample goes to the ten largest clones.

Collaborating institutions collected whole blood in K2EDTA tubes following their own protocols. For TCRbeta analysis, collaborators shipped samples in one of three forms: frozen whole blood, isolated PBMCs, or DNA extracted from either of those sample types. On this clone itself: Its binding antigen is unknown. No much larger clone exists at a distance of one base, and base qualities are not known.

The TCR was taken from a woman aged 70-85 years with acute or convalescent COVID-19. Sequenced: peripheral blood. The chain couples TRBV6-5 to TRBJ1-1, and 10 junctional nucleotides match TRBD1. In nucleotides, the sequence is TGTGCCAGTAGACTTCCGGGACAGGGGACTGAAGCTTTCTTT. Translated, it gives CASRLPGQGTEAFF.